Here is one TCR beta chain with its context. What it binds is not known. The data are from a study of a mutant IDH1 vaccine in newly diagnosed glioma. Clones were sequenced by immunoSEQ multiplex PCR, and TCRdb holds only the in-frame ones, with some missing. The sample has tens of thousands of clones, roughly 79% seen once. Time point indicated: week 35, safety follow-up. Every vaccination contained 300 ug of the mutant IDH1 20-mer peptide and was paired with topical imiquimod. Trimming took 4 bases from V and 6 from J, leaving 10 bases between them. The germline gives CDR1 MNHNS, CDR2 SASEGT. The CDR3 extends over 13 amino acids.

This chain joins TRBV6-1 and TRBJ1-5; D is unclear. This material consisted of PBMCs, taken from a glioma patient whose treatment included an IDH1 peptide vaccine. This clonotype was obtained from a woman aged 35 to 49 with glioma. Some clones in this sample may be carry-over from other donors' samples. CDR3 in amino acids: CASSAAGGQPQHF. CDR3 sequence (DNA): TGTGCCAGCAGTGCAGCGGGAGGTCAGCCCCAGCATTTT.